Listed below are T cell receptor beta chains from one sample, sequenced in a study of cytomegalovirus exposure and HLA in healthy donors. Profiled with immunoSEQ multiplex PCR; TCRdb holds only in-frame clones, not every one. The profile shows about 130,000 clones, just under 90% of them singletons. What was sequenced was PBMCs. The receptors were gathered from a woman in her 30s in good health and CMV-seropositive. Both conserved end residues are part of each CDR3. Each record gives: J gene, D gene, clone size, V gene, CDR3 DNA, CDR3 protein. D genes are given only for firm matches. Only some rows state a clone size, as once, few, many or a class for expanded clones.

TRBJ2-7,.,.,TRBV2,TGTGCCAGCAAGGAGGATTTCTACGAGCAGTACTTC,CASKEDFYEQYF
TRBJ1-6,.,.,TRBV5-8,TGTGCCAGCAGCCTACCCGAGGGACTTAACCGGGGTTCACCCCTCCACTTT,CASSLPEGLNRGSPLHF
TRBJ2-7,TRBD2,.,TRBV27,TGTGCCTCGGAGGGGACTAGCGGGAGACAGAGCTCCTACGAGCAGTACTTC,CASEGTSGRQSSYEQYF
TRBJ2-4,.,.,TRBV4-2,TGTGCCAGCAGCCAAGGGTCCAGACAGGTTGTTAAAAACATTCAGTACTTC,CASSQGSRQVVKNIQYF
TRBJ2-3,TRBD2,.,TRBV27,TGTGCCAGCAGTTATAGCGGGGGGGCCGGCGATACGCAGTATTTT,CASSYSGGAGDTQYF
TRBJ2-1,TRBD2,.,TRBV4-2,TGTGCCAGCAGCCATGGGACTAGCACCTCCTACAATGAGCAGTTCTTC,CASSHGTSTSYNEQFF
TRBJ1-4,.,.,TRBV2,TGTGCCAGCCGACAGACGACAGCAACTAATGAAAAACTGTTTTTT,CASRQTTATNEKLFF
TRBJ2-3,TRBD1,.,TRBV27,TGTGCCAGCAGTTCCCCTTACCCCGGGACAGGGGCCACAGATACGCAGTATTTT,CASSSPYPGTGATDTQYF
TRBJ2-7,TRBD1,.,TRBV14,TGTGCCAGCAGCCTGGGACAGGGGTCCTACGAGCAGTACTTC,CASSLGQGSYEQYF
TRBJ2-7,TRBD2,once,TRBV28,TGTGCCAGCAGTTTTAAGGCTAGCGGGGGGTCCGCCCCCTTTTACGAGCAGTACTTC,CASSFKASGGSAPFYEQYF
TRBJ2-7,TRBD2,.,TRBV5-1,TGCGCCAGCAGCTTTGGAGGGGTAGCGGGAGTATACGAGCAGTACTTC,CASSFGGVAGVYEQYF
TRBJ2-6,.,.,TRBV28,TGTGCCAGCAATCGGCCGAGGTCGGGGGCCAACGTCCTGACTTTC,CASNRPRSGANVLTF
TRBJ2-2,TRBD1,.,TRBV6-5,TGTGCCAGCAGAACCGGGACAGTCGACACCGGGGAGCTGTTTTTT,CASRTGTVDTGELFF
TRBJ2-7,.,.,TRBV6-1,TGTGCCAGCAGTGACGTTAGCGGTTCCTACGAGCAGTACTTC,CASSDVSGSYEQYF
TRBJ2-1,.,.,TRBV5-8,TGTGCCAGCACCTCCCTGCTGGGCGATGAGCAGTTCTTC,CASTSLLGDEQFF
TRBJ1-4,TRBD1,once,TRBV5-1,TGCGCCAGCAGCTTGGGGGACAGCCTAACGCTTGAAAATCTGTTTTTT,CASSLGDSLTLENLFF
TRBJ2-3,TRBD2,.,TRBV5-4,TGTGCCAGCAGCTCGGGGACTAGCGGGGGGGCAGATACGCAGTATTTT,CASSSGTSGGADTQYF
TRBJ1-5,.,few,TRBV2,TGTGCCAGCGCCGACAGCGTAAATCAGCCCCAGCATTTT,CASADSVNQPQHF
TRBJ1-6,.,once,TRBV7-2,TGTGCCAGCAGCTTATACCCGAAGGAGAGCTCCTATAATTCACCCCTCCACTTT,CASSLYPKESSYNSPLHF
TRBJ2-1,TRBD1,.,TRBV5-1,TGCGCCAGCAGCTTGGGGGGTTACAGGGGAATCGATGAGCAGTTCTTC,CASSLGGYRGIDEQFF
TRBJ2-7,.,.,TRBV2,TGTGCCATCTTAGACAGAAAAAGCTCCTACGAGCAGTACTTC,CAILDRKSSYEQYF
TRBJ2-2,TRBD1,.,TRBV23-1,TGCGCCAGCAACAGGGGCGAGAACACCGGGGAGCTGTTTTTT,CASNRGENTGELFF
TRBJ2-3,TRBD2,.,TRBV18,TGTGCCAGCTCACAGCGGACTAGCGGGGGCCCCGAGACAGATACGCAGTATTTT,CASSQRTSGGPETDTQYF
TRBJ2-3,.,.,TRBV7-5,TGTGTCAGAAGCTTAGTAGCGGGGGAGGCCTCCAGACTCCCTTCGGGGGCCTGCACAGATACGCAGTATTTT,CVRSLVAGEASRLPSGACTDTQYF
TRBJ1-4,TRBD1,.,TRBV5-1,TGCGCCAGCAGCCGACAGGGGTTTTTTCGTGAAAAACTGTTTTTT,CASSRQGFFREKLFF
TRBJ2-3,TRBD2,.,TRBV28,TGTGCCAGCAGTTCCCCTGAACTAACTAGCGGGGACCCAGATACGCAGTATTTT,CASSSPELTSGDPDTQYF
TRBJ2-5,TRBD2,.,TRBV28,TGTGCCAGCAGTTACCAGCGGGAGGGTGAGACCCAGTACTTC,CASSYQREGETQYF
TRBJ2-2,.,.,TRBV28,TGTGCCAGCATAAAGGGTGGGAGCCCGGGGGAGCTGTTTTTT,CASIKGGSPGELFF
TRBJ1-2,TRBD1,.,TRBV6-6,TGTGCCAGCGGTACCCCCGGGACAGCTTCAGAGAGGGGCTACACCTTC,CASGTPGTASERGYTF
TRBJ1-1,.,.,TRBV6-5,TGTGCCAGCAGTTACTTGCGGGGGAACACTGAAGCTTTCTTT,CASSYLRGNTEAFF
TRBJ1-6,.,.,TRBV7-4,TGTGCCAGCAGCTTTAGACTGGATTCACCCCTCCACTTT,CASSFRLDSPLHF
TRBJ2-7,.,.,TRBV5-4,TGTGCCAGCAGCCCGTCCGGACTTACCTACGAGCAGTACTTC,CASSPSGLTYEQYF
TRBJ1-2,.,.,TRBV28,TGTGCCAGCAGTCGAAGACAGTTCGTCTATGGCTACACCTTC,CASSRRQFVYGYTF
TRBJ2-7,TRBD2,medium-sized,TRBV7-2,TGTGCCAGCAGCCTGGGACTAGCGGCCTCCTACGAGCAGTACTTC,CASSLGLAASYEQYF
TRBJ2-7,.,.,TRBV2,TGTGCCAGCAGTGAACCCGGACTCAAAGTCGCAAAAAGGTCCGAGCAGTACTTC,CASSEPGLKVAKRSEQYF
TRBJ1-5,.,.,TRBV4-1,TGCGCCAGCAGCCAAGAGGGCAGGGCAAACAATCAGCCCCAGCATTTT,CASSQEGRANNQPQHF
TRBJ2-1,TRBD2,.,TRBV7-9,TGTGCCAGCAGCCCGTTAGCGGGAGCGAATGAGCAGTTCTTC,CASSPLAGANEQFF
TRBJ2-5,TRBD2,.,TRBV5-1,TGCGCCAGCAGCGTGGGACTAGCGGAAGAGACCCAGTACTTC,CASSVGLAEETQYF
TRBJ2-5,TRBD1,.,TRBV7-9,TGTGCCAGCAGCTTTTGGGGACAGGGAATAGAGACCCAGTACTTC,CASSFWGQGIETQYF
TRBJ1-2,TRBD1,.,TRBV5-1,TGCGCCAGCAGCCCGGACAGGAACTATGGCTACACCTTC,CASSPDRNYGYTF
TRBJ1-6,.,.,TRBV6-6,TGTGCCAGCAGCGTACTATACGAACAGGGTTCACCCCTCCACTTT,CASSVLYEQGSPLHF
TRBJ2-7,TRBD2,.,TRBV5-3,TGTGCCAGAAGCCCAGAGACTAGCGGGAGTTCTTACGAGCAGTACTTC,CARSPETSGSSYEQYF
TRBJ2-1,TRBD2,.,TRBV7-3,TGTGCCAGCAGCTCCACGGGAGGACCCTACAATGAGCAGTTCTTC,CASSSTGGPYNEQFF
TRBJ2-1,TRBD1,.,TRBV19,TGTGCCAGTAGTTTGGACAGGTACAATGAGCAGTTCTTC,CASSLDRYNEQFF
TRBJ2-7,TRBD1,.,TRBV19,TGTGCCAGTAGTGCAGCCGGACAGGGCTACGAGCAGTACTTC,CASSAAGQGYEQYF
TRBJ1-5,.,.,TRBV2,TGTGCCAGCAGTGAAACGGGGGGCGTAGGCAATCAGCCCCAGCATTTT,CASSETGGVGNQPQHF
TRBJ2-7,TRBD2,.,TRBV7-2,TGTGCCAGCACCTGGGCGGGGGGGCCACAAGAGCAGTACTTC,CASTWAGGPQEQYF
TRBJ2-6,.,.,TRBV28,TGTGCCAGCACCTCTCAGGGCCTTACTGGGGCCAACGTCCTGACTTTC,CASTSQGLTGANVLTF
TRBJ1-2,TRBD1,few,TRBV7-9,TGTGCCAGCAGCCCACCCTCCGGGACAGCTTATGGCTACACCTTC,CASSPPSGTAYGYTF
TRBJ2-2,.,.,TRBV6-5,TGTGCCAGCAGTTACTACGGGACACCGAACACCGGGGAGCTGTTTTTT,CASSYYGTPNTGELFF
TRBJ2-5,.,.,TRBV7-2,TGTGCCAGCAGCCGACTAGGGACGCAAGAGACCCAGTACTTC,CASSRLGTQETQYF
TRBJ2-5,.,once,TRBV18,TGTGCCAGCTCACCGAGGGAACAAGAGACCCAGTACTTC,CASSPREQETQYF
TRBJ2-5,.,.,TRBV19,TGTGCCAGTAGCCCTAAACCCTGGTCTCAAGAGACCCAGTACTTC,CASSPKPWSQETQYF
TRBJ2-1,.,.,TRBV5-1,TGCGCCAGCAGCTTGGCGGTGGGGAGCTCCTACAATGAGCAGTTCTTC,CASSLAVGSSYNEQFF
TRBJ2-1,.,.,TRBV20-1,TGCAGTGCTGGCCAGCAGTTCTTC,CSAGQQFF
TRBJ2-3,TRBD1,.,TRBV4-1,TGCGCCAGCAGCCAAGTTTACCGGGACAGTATCACAGATACGCAGTATTTT,CASSQVYRDSITDTQYF
TRBJ2-1,TRBD2,.,TRBV7-7,TGTGCTAGCAGCTTAGCCGGGACTAACAATGAGCAGTTCTTC,CASSLAGTNNEQFF
TRBJ2-7,TRBD1,.,TRBV13,TGTGCCAGCAGCTTAGGGGGACAGATAGACGAGCAGTACTTC,CASSLGGQIDEQYF
TRBJ2-5,.,once,TRBV7-8,TGTGCCAGCAGCTTAATGCCAGGCCAAGAGACCCAGTACTTC,CASSLMPGQETQYF
TRBJ2-3,TRBD2,.,TRBV2,TGTGCCAGCAGTGGGGGACTAGCGGGAGCAGATACGCAGTATTTT,CASSGGLAGADTQYF